The 16 T cell receptor beta chains below come from one sample, sequenced in a study of PD-1 blockade in classical Hodgkin lymphoma. Method: immunoSEQ multiplex PCR; TCRdb's copy keeps in-frame clones and lacks some. The sample contains about 110,000 clones, roughly nine tenths of which appear only once. Relapse after autologous stem cell transplantation occurred in every patient, and brentuximab vedotin exposure varied. The sequences come from peripheral blood mononuclear cells (PBMCs), collected before the second cycle of nivolumab. The receptor source for this set is a human donor with classical Hodgkin lymphoma.

The V gene is TRBV27, the J gene TRBJ1-3; D not certain. Looked up from germline, CDR1 is MNHEY and CDR2 is SMNVEV (reference sequence). With 2 bases removed from V and 2 bases from J, the gap between germline ends came to 4 bases. The CDR3 loop spans 13 amino acids. CDR3 nucleotide sequence: TGTGCCAGCAGTTTAAGAGCTGGAAACACCATATATTTT. Its translation: CASSLRAGNTIYF.

This clone was seen only a few times. This chain uses TRBV12-5 with TRBJ2-1; D uncertain. Germline V gene lookup returns CDR1 LGHNT and CDR2 FRNRAP. The V end lost 4 bases, the J end lost 7 bases, and 11 bases lay between the germline ends. The CDR3 totals 13 residues. CDR3 residues: CASGWGSGNEQFF. CDR3 DNA: TGTGCTAGTGGTTGGGGATCCGGGAATGAGCAGTTCTTC.

This chain links TRBV10-1 with TRBJ2-3; 8 bases are shared with TRBD2. Per germline, CDR1 WNHNN and CDR2 SYGVQD (reference sequence). This CDR3 comprises 14 residues. V gave up 5 bases and J gave up 2 bases; unmatched junction bases: 3. This CDR3 is CASSRGGSTDTQYF. CDR3 DNA sequence: TGCGCCAGCAGTCGGGGGGGCTCCACAGATACGCAGTATTTT.

The count of this clone is one. The rearrangement joins TRBV19 to TRBJ2-3, with D perhaps TRBD2 (6 bases). Germline CDR1 and CDR2: LNHDA and SQIVND (reference sequence). The CDR3 loop spans 16 amino acids. Trimming took off 10 bases at V and 4 bases at J, with 24 bases between the two ends. The CDR3 DNA is TGTGCCACCCTTCACCCTGGCGGGAAAGGGGCAGATACGCAGTATTTT. Its protein is CATLHPGGKGADTQYF.

The gene calls are TRBV5-6 and TRBJ2-7; D is unclear. Germline assignment: CDR1 SGHDT and CDR2 YYEEEE. This CDR3 comprises 17 residues. V was shortened by 4 bases and J by 0 bases, with 20 bases between the two germline ends. The CDR3 DNA follows: TGTGCCAGCAGCCCGGGTCAGGTGACAAAGGTCTCCTACGAGCAGTACTTC. The encoded protein is CASSPGQVTKVSYEQYF.

This CDR3 is CASSSTYGDPYEQYF. The CDR3 DNA is TGTGCCAGCAGCTCAACTTACGGGGATCCCTACGAGCAGTACTTC. The chain has TRBV7-9 and TRBJ2-7, with D possibly TRBD2 on 5 matching bases. V shed 4 bases and J shed 2 bases, with 15 bases lying between them. There are 15 residues in the CDR3. Germline V gene data show CDR1 as SEHNR and CDR2 as FQNEAQ (reference sequence). Supplemented by reference TRBV7-9 and TRBJ2-7, the full variable domain reads DTGVSQNPRHKITKRGQNVTFRCDPISEHNRLYWYRQTLGQGPEFLTYFQNEAQLEKSRLLSDRFSAERPKGSFSTLEIQRTEQGDSAMYLCASSSTYGDPYEQYFGPGTRLTVT.

The V gene is TRBV7-2, the J gene TRBJ1-1; a possible D gene is TRBD1 (6 bases). V shed 6 bases and J shed 1 base, with 15 bases lying between them. Germline CDR1 reads SGHTA; CDR2 reads FQGNSA. The CDR3 extends over 15 amino acids. CDR3 amino acids: CASSGSGGRNTEAFF. CDR3 in DNA: TGTGCCAGCAGTGGGTCCGGGGGCAGGAACACTGAAGCTTTCTTT.

V gene TRBV5-4 combines with J gene TRBJ2-3; 7 nucleotides agree with TRBD2. V gave up 4 bases and J gave up 0 bases; unmatched junction bases: 8. The CDR3 runs to 16 residues. From germline, CDR1 is SGHNT and CDR2 YYREEE (reference sequence). CDR3 DNA: TGTGCCAGCAGCACCGGACTAGGACTAAGCACAGATACGCAGTATTTT. Amino acid sequence: CASSTGLGLSTDTQYF.

CDR3 sequence (DNA): TGTGCCAGCAGCGGGCTCGAGGGGAGCACTAACTATGGCTACACCTTC. Its translation is CASSGLEGSTNYGYTF. The rearrangement links TRBV9 to TRBJ1-2, with a weak D call TRBD1 (5 bases). The germline V and J ends were trimmed by 3 bases and 0 bases, with 15 bases remaining between them. The CDR3 totals 16 residues. The germline CDR1 and CDR2 sequences are SGDLS and YYNGEE.

This rearrangement joins TRBV7-9 to TRBJ1-4; D call uncertain. V lost 1 base and J 7 bases, leaving 10 bases between the germline ends. CDR1 and CDR2 from the germline V gene are SEHNR and FQNEAQ (reference sequence). This CDR3 comprises 14 residues. The CDR3 coding sequence is TGTGCCAGCAGCTTAGAGACCCGGGGTGAAAAACTGTTTTTT. Protein: CASSLETRGEKLFF.

J is TRBJ2-5 and V is TRBV15; D is possibly TRBD1 (5 bases). Deletions cut 3 bases from V and 2 bases from J, with 13 bases between. Germline V gives CDR1 LNHNV, CDR2 YYDKDF (reference sequence). This CDR3 spans 15 amino acids. CDR3 protein: CATSRNVGRQETQYF. Written as DNA, the CDR3 is TGTGCCACCAGCAGGAATGTGGGGCGGCAAGAGACCCAGTACTTC.

There are a few counts of this clone. The V and J genes are TRBV7-6 and TRBJ2-7; the D gene is possibly TRBD2 (6 bases). CDR1 is SGHVS and CDR2 is FNYEAQ in the germline V gene. Trimming left V 8 bases short and J 5 bases short, with 16 bases between. This CDR3 region has 13 residues. The DNA of the CDR3 is TGTGCCAGCTACAAATCTCCGGGGGACGAGCAGTACTTC. Its translation is CASYKSPGDEQYF.

The rearrangement uses TRBV28 and TRBJ1-1; 7 bases map to TRBD1. The CDR3 runs to 13 residues. CDR1 and CDR2 (germline): MDHEN, SYDVKM. With 4 bases clipped from V and 10 bases from J, the junction kept 9 bases outside the gene matches. DNA of the CDR3: TGTGCCAGCAGTTCGCGGGACAGAGTAGGAGCTTTCTTT. It translates to CASSSRDRVGAFF.

The rearrangement links TRBV7-2 to TRBJ1-5, with D unresolved. V was pared by 1 base and J by 2 bases, with 9 bases between. The germline gives CDR1 SGHTA, CDR2 FQGNSA. The CDR3 has 15 residues. The chain's CDR3 is CASSLGSAGNQPQHF. The CDR3 DNA is TGTGCCAGCAGCTTAGGTTCGGCGGGCAATCAGCCCCAGCATTTT.

V and J are TRBV5-4 and TRBJ2-2; TRBD2 matches at 10 bases. V trimming: 4 bases; J trimming: 2 bases; junction bases outside the gene matches: 11. Germline V gene data show CDR1 as SGHNT and CDR2 as YYREEE (reference sequence). The CDR3 runs 18 residues. The CDR3 reads CASSPPGTSGINTGELFF. As DNA, the CDR3 is TGTGCCAGCAGCCCACCGGGAACTAGCGGGATAAACACCGGGGAGCTGTTTTTT.

The chain combines TRBV7-2 with TRBJ2-2; 11 bases match TRBD2. The CDR3 length is 16 residues. Looked up from germline, CDR1 is SGHTA and CDR2 is FQGNSA. The junction had 8 bases not matched to a gene; V was cut back by 5 bases and J by 6 bases. The DNA for the CDR3 is TGTGCCAGCAGCCTCCAGACTAGCGGGAATGCCGGGGAGCTGTTTTTT. Translating it yields CASSLQTSGNAGELFF.